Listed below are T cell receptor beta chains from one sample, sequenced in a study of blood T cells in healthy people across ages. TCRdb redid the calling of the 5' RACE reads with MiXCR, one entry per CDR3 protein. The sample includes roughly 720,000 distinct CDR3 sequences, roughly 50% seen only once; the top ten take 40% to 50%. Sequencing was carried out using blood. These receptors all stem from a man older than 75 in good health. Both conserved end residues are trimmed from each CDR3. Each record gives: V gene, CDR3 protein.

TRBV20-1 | SARGIAGGISYEQY
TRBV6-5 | ASAMGRFSYEQY
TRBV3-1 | ASSQGVLDEKLF
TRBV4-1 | ASSLAGQGVMNTEAF
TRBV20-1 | SARVTGSGELF
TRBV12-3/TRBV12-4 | ASSPPGLAGGMYNEQF
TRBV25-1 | ASRSGTDYGYT
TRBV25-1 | ASSHKAGTSYGYT
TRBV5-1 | ASSTAGTGKNYGYT
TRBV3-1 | ASSQTSGSADTQY
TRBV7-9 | ASSWNGPDTQY
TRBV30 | AWSPSMNTEAF
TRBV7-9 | ASSGTGNGNT
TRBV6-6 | ASSGPGPNSNQPQH
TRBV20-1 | SARSWWGVSYNEQF
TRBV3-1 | ASSQSETGRYEQY
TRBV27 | ASSAGVPSALYEQY
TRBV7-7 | ASSAWRDGEQF
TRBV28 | ASAGGLAGGPPEQY
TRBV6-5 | ASGRTGSAGELF
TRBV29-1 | SVLKDRGYGYT
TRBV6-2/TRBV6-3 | ASSLPTGTYEQY
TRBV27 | ASSPRTSGRRSSTYEQY
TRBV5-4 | ASSFGDSSYNEQF
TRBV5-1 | ASSLDRGYDEQF
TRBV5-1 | ASSPLAGGRTYEQY
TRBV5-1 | ASRWSGDLPNSPLH
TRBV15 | ATSSGGSGNTIY
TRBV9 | AMNGRRVSVADTQY
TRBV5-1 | ASRPGTPSYNEQF
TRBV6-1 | ASSVTSGTTEQY
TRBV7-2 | ASSLVGVGYT
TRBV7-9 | ASSLARGTGLEEETQY
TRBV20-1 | SATGTSGFNEQF
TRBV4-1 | ASSQDGAGDEQY
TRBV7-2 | ASSKSGRAGNNEQY
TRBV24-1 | ATSDARKANEQY
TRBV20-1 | SARDPLGDEQF
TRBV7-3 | ASSSRTQY
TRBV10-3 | AIRSDRGDTQY
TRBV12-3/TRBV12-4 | ASSSGRINYGYT
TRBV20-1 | SAQSGGRETQY
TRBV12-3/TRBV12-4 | ASSPDGLAGNTGELF
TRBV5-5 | ASSLREGGSEKLF
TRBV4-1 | ASSQAPRGETQY
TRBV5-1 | ASSLGGGAHGSYEQY
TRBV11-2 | ASTLTGGWLAEQY
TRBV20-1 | SARDLLAGHWTDTQY
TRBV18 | ASSPRITDRGQETQY
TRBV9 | ASTPEAGQGVREQY